This TCR beta chain came from a study of cytomegalovirus exposure and HLA in healthy donors. Study summary: Of the donors genotyped, 300 to 500 in all, 65% to 90% fell in the Caucasian-associated ancestry cluster. Study outcomes and limitations: With high specificity and sensitivity, the classifier reportedly diagnosed cytomegalovirus status. Across donors, most TCRs were seen rarely, yet some public ones were widespread.

The PCR ran on 60 Vbeta and 13 Jbeta primers. TCRdb's copy holds only in-frame clones and misses some; the assay was immunoSEQ multiplex PCR. The sample has 150,000 to 250,000 clones, 82% seen once. This clone appeared once. Its matching antigen is unknown. Material: PBMCs. The origin of this receptor is a boy aged 2 to 9 in good health and CMV-seronegative.

CDR3: CASSPIPNHFQGGYGYTF. The CDR3 bases are TGTGCCAGCTCACCAATACCTAACCACTTTCAGGGCGGATATGGCTACACCTTC. The V gene is TRBV18, the J gene TRBJ1-2; D may be TRBD1 (5 bases). CDR1 is KGHSH, CDR2 LQKENI, per germline. V was clipped by 2 bases and J by 5 bases, with 24 bases between them. This CDR3 is 18 amino acids long.